The clone carrying this T cell receptor (beta chain) was observed many times. Its specificity is unknown. Trimming left V 6 bases short and J 4 bases short, with 12 bases between. The CDR3 contains 13 residues. The data derive from a study of T-cell reconstitution after alpha-beta-depleted transplantation in children. Notes on the study in general: Surviving recipient T cells and thymic progenitors underlay high day-60 TCRbeta diversity in some patients. There were reportedly several hundred expanded graft clones from which alpha-beta T cells came about two months after transplant. Counts and diversity of T cells one year after transplant came mostly from newly produced T cells.

TCRbeta library construction was performed incorporating unique molecular identifiers. One entry per CDR3 protein, called by TCRdb with MiXCR from the PCR reads. The repertoire holds over 150,000 distinct CDR3 sequences, with roughly 11% as singletons. This rearrangement joins TRBV12-3 or TRBV12-4 to TRBJ1-2; D may be TRBD1 (5 bases). This clonotype was obtained from a boy younger than 10 with acute myeloid leukemia, due to receive a stem cell transplant. Here the sequenced sample was PBMCs, taken before TCRalphabeta/CD19-depleted stem cell transplant. The CDR3 DNA sequence: TGTGCCAGCAGGGGGGGACGAATCTATGGCTACACCTTC. This translates into CASRGGRIYGYTF.